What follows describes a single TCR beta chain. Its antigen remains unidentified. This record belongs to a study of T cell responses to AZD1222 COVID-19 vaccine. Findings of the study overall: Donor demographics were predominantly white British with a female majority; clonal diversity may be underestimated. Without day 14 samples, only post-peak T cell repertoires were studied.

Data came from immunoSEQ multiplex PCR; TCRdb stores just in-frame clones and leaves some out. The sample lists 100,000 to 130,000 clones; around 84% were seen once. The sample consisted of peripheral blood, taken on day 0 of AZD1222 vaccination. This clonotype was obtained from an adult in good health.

Here the CDR3 DNA reads TGTGCCAGCAGCGTAGAGAGTTCGGGACAGGGGGGATCACCCCTCCACTTT. Translating it yields CASSVESSGQGGSPLHF. V gene TRBV9 combines with J gene TRBJ1-6, with TRBD1 matching 11 bases. CDR1 SGDLS and CDR2 YYNGEE come from the germline V gene. This CDR3 region has 17 residues. The V and J ends lost 0 bases and 10 bases, in that order; junction bases with no gene match: 9.